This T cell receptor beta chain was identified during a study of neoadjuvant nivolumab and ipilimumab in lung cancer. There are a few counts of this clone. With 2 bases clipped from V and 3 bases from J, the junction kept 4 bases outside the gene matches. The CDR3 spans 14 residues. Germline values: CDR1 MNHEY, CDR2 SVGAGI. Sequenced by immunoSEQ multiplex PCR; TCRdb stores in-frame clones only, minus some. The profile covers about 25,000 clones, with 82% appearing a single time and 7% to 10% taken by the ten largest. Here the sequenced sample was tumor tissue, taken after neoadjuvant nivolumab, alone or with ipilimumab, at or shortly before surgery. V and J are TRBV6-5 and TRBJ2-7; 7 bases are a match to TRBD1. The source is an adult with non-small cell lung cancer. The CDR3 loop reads CASSYGQAGYEQYF. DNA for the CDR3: TGTGCCAGCAGTTACGGACAGGCAGGCTACGAGCAGTACTTC.